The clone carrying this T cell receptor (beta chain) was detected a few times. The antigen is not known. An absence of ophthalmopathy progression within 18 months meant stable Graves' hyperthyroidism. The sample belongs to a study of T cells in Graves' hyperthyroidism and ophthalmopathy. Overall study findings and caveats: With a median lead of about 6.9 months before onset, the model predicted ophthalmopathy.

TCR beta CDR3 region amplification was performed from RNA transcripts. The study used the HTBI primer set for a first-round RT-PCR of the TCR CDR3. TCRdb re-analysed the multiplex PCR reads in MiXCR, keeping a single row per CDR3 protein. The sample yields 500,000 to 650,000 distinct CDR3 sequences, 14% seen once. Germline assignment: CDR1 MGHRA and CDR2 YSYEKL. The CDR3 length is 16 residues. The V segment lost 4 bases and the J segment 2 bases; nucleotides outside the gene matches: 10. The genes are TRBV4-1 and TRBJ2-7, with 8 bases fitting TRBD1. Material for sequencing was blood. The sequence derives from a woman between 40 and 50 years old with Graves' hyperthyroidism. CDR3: CASSLPIETGAYEQYF. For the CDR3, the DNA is TGCGCCAGCAGCCTCCCTATTGAGACAGGGGCCTACGAGCAGTACTTC.